Sequencing of this TCR beta chain was carried out in a study of blood T cells in healthy people across ages. Study-wide points: With unsorted PBMCs, a conclusive comparison of naive versus antigen-experienced cells was not possible. The unknown donor CMV status may have confounded expanded clonotype changes.

This clonotype was counted a few times. Its matching antigen is unknown. V was pared by 7 bases and J by 9 bases, with 25 bases between. Germline CDR1 reads MNHNS; CDR2 reads SASEGT. The CDR3 totals 16 residues. A second roughly 6 to 11 cycle PCR used barcoded and J-beta primers. TCRdb independently ran MiXCR on the 5' RACE reads; one entry per CDR3 protein. The table records about a million distinct CDR3 sequences, roughly two fifths of them present only once. This clonotype was sampled from a man aged 18-30 years in good health. Input material: blood. V and J are TRBV6-1 and TRBJ2-1, with D perhaps matching TRBD2 (7 bases). This CDR3 reads CASTLSPGTTGGEQFF. CDR3 coding DNA: TGTGCCAGCACGCTATCCCCCGGGACAACGGGGGGTGAGCAGTTCTTC.